This T cell receptor (beta chain) was sequenced during a study of post-analysis software for immune sequencing data. The CDR3 sequence is 15 residues long. Germline CDR1 is DFQATT and CDR2 is SNEGSKA (reference sequence). Every TCR beta cDNA library bore unique molecular identifiers. MiXCR, run by TCRdb on the PCR reads, gives a single entry per CDR3 protein. The table has about 260,000 distinct CDR3 sequences, 30% to 45% seen once; the top ten hold around 4.7%. Study observations and caveats: Strong same-batch co-clustering of samples appeared with F measure clustering. A handful of TRBV segments appeared more often in patients than in controls, and TRBV5-6, TRBV5-1 and TRBV20-1 were among these.

Of note for this clonotype: The antigen remains unidentified. An end of the junction does not agree with germline; a read error may underlie this.

Sequenced: blood. The origin of this receptor is a girl aged 10-17 years with multiple sclerosis. This sequence joins TRBV20-1 and TRBJ2-1, with 10 positions matching TRBD2. CDR3: CGAGGTSETYNEQFF. The CDR3 DNA reads TGCGGTGCTGGTGGGACTAGCGAGACTTACAATGAGCAGTTCTTC.